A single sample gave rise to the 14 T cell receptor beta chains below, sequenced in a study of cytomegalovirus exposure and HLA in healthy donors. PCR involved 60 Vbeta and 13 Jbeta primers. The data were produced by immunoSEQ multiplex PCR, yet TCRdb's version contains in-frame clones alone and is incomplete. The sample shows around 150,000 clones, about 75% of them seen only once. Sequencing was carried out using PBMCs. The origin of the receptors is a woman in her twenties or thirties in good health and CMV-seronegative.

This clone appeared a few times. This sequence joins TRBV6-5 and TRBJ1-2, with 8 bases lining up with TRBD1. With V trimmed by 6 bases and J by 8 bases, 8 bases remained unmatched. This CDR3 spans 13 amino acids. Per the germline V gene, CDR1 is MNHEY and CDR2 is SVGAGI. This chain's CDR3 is CASSDNRGGGYTF. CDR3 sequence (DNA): TGTGCCAGCAGCGACAACAGGGGGGGAGGCTACACCTTC.

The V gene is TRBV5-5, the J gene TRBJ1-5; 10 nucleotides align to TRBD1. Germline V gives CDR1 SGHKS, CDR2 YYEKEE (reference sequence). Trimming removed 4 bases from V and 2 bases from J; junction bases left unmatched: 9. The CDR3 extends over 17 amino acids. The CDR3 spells CASSPRQGALGNQPQHF. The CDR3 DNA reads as TGTGCCAGCAGCCCGCGACAGGGGGCACTGGGCAATCAGCCCCAGCATTTT.

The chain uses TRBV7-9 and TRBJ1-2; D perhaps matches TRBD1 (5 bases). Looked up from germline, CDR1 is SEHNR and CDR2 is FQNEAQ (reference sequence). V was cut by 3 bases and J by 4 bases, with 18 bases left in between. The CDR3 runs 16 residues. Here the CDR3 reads CASSFLGRERTYGYTF. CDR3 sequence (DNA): TGTGCCAGCAGCTTCCTCGGCAGGGAAAGGACCTATGGCTACACCTTC. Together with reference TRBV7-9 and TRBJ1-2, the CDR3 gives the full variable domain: DTGVSQNPRHKITKRGQNVTFRCDPISEHNRLYWYRQTLGQGPEFLTYFQNEAQLEKSRLLSDRFSAERPKGSFSTLEIQRTEQGDSAMYLCASSFLGRERTYGYTFGSGTRLTVV.

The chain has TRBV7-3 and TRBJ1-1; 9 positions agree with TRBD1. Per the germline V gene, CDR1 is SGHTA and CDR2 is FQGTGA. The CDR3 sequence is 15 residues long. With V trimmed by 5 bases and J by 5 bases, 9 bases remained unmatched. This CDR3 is CASSDTGGRWTEAFF. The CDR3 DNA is TGTGCCAGCAGCGATACAGGGGGCAGATGGACTGAAGCTTTCTTT.

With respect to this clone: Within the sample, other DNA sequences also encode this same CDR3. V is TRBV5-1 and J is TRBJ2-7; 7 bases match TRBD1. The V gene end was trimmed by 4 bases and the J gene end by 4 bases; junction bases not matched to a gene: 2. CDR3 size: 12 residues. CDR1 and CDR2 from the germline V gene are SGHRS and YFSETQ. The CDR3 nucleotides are TGCGCCAGCAGCCCGACAGGGTACGAGCAGTACTTC. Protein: CASSPTGYEQYF. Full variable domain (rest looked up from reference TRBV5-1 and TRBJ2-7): KAGVTQTPRYLIKTRGQQVTLSCSPISGHRSVSWYQQTPGQGLQFLFEYFSETQRNKGNFPGRFSGRQFSNSRSEMNVSTLELGDSALYLCASSPTGYEQYFGPGTRLTVT.

This chain's CDR3 is CASSQNEQFF. The CDR3 region has the DNA TGTGCCAGCAGCCAGAATGAGCAGTTCTTC. The V gene is TRBV9, the J gene TRBJ2-1; D is undetermined. Looked up from germline, CDR1 is SGDLS and CDR2 is YYNGEE. Trimming stripped 4 bases from V and 7 bases from J, with 3 bases between. This CDR3 region has 10 residues.

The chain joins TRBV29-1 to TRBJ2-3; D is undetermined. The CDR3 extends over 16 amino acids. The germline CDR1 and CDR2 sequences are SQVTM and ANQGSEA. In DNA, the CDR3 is TGCAGTGTAAGACGACACCTGACCGATTTTTTAGATACGCAGTATTTT. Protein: CSVRRHLTDFLDTQYF.

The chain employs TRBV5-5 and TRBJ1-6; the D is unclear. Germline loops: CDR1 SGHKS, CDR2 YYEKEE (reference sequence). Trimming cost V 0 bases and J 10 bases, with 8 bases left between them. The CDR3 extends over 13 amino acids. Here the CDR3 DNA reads TGTGCCAGCAGCTTGGATGAGGGATCACCCCTCCACTTT. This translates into CASSLDEGSPLHF.

The CDR3 region is CASSSGAGASPLHF. For the CDR3, the DNA is TGTGCCAGCAGCTCTGGGGCAGGGGCTTCACCCCTCCACTTT. The gene calls are TRBV7-3 and TRBJ1-6; D possibly corresponds to TRBD1 (6 bases). Trimming took 4 bases from V and 9 from J, leaving 13 bases between them. The CDR3 length is 14 residues. Looked up from germline, CDR1 is SGHTA and CDR2 is FQGTGA.

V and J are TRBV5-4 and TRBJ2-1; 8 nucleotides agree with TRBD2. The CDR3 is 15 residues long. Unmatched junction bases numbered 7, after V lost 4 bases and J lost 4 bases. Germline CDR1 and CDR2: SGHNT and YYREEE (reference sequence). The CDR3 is CASSTLGGEYNEQFF. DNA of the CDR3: TGTGCCAGCAGCACTCTCGGGGGGGAGTACAATGAGCAGTTCTTC.

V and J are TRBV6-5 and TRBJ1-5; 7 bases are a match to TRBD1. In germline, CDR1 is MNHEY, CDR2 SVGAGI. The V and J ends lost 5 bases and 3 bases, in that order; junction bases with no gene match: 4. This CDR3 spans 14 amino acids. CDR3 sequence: CASSKGQLNQPQHF. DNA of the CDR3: TGTGCCAGCAGTAAGGGACAGCTCAATCAGCCCCAGCATTTT.

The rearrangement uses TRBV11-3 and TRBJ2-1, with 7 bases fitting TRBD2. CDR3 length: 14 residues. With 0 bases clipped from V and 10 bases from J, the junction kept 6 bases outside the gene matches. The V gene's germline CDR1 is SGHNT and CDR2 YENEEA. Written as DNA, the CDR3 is TGTGCCAGCAGCTTAGAGGGACTACTGGAAGAGCAGTTCTTC. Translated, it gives CASSLEGLLEEQFF.

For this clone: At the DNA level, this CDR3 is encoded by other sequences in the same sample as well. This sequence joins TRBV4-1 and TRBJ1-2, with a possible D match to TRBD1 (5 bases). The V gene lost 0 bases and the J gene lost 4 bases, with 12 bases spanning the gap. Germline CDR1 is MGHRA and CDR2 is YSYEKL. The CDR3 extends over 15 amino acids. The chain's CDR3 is CASSQEGGSPYGYTF. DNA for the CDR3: TGCGCCAGCAGCCAAGAGGGGGGATCGCCCTATGGCTACACCTTC.

For the CDR3, the DNA is TGTGCTAGTGGTTTGGTACTGGTCCCGGGAGACCACAATGAGCAGTTCTTC. It yields the protein CASGLVLVPGDHNEQFF. The chain couples TRBV12-5 to TRBJ2-1; TRBD2 might be the D (6 bases). This CDR3 comprises 17 residues. V dropped 0 bases and J dropped 5 bases, with 17 bases sitting between them. Germline loops: CDR1 LGHNT, CDR2 FRNRAP. The variable domain in full, completed from reference TRBV12-5 and TRBJ2-1, reads DARVTQTPRHKVTEMGQEVTMRCQPILGHNTVFWYRQTMMQGLELLAYFRNRAPLDDSGMPKDRFSAEMPDATLATLKIQPSEPRDSAVYFCASGLVLVPGDHNEQFFGPGTRLTVL.